These T cell receptor beta chains were read from a single sample in a study of T cell repertoires in cytomegalovirus infection. In TCRdb, the reads were re-called with MiXCR into one record per CDR3 protein. The sample holds approximately 700,000 distinct CDR3 sequences; under 40% are singletons and the top ten take around 2.8%. Sequenced input: PBMCs. These receptors all stem from a human donor in good health (CMV status not recorded). Some clones in this sample may be carry-over from other donors' samples. CDR3s include the opening cysteine and the closing phenylalanine or tryptophan. D genes are given only for firm matches. Size values are once, few and many counts, or a class for expanded clones, and some rows have none.

d_call | j_call | v_call | clone_size | cdr3_nt | cdr3_aa
NA | TRBJ2-2 | TRBV19 | few | TGTGCCAGTAGTCTCGGGGGCCCGCACACCGGGGAGCTGTTTTTT | CASSLGGPHTGELFF
TRBD1 | TRBJ1-2 | TRBV7-2 | few | TGTGCCAGCAGCTTTGGACAGGGGGCGGGGGAAGACTACACCTTC | CASSFGQGAGEDYTF
TRBD1 | TRBJ1-2 | TRBV4-1 | many | TGCGCCAGCAGCCAAACCCGGGACAGGGGAACCTATGGCTACACCTTC | CASSQTRDRGTYGYTF
TRBD1 | TRBJ1-5 | TRBV19 | NA | TGTGCCAGTAGCCCAATCCCGACAGGGTTATCTCAGCCCCAGCATTTT | CASSPIPTGLSQPQHF
NA | TRBJ2-7 | TRBV27 | few | TGTGACAGCAGCCGCTTACTCCGCGGAGGCACCTACGAGCAGTACTTC | CDSSRLLRGGTYEQYF
NA | TRBJ1-2 | TRBV7-2 | many | TGTGCCAGCAGCTTAGGGTCGGGAGCGGACTATGGCTACACCTTC | CASSLGSGADYGYTF
NA | TRBJ2-5 | TRBV7-2 | few | TGTGCCAGCAGCTCCTCGGGGGAAGTCTACCAAGAGACCCAGTACTTC | CASSSSGEVYQETQYF
NA | TRBJ2-1 | TRBV19 | few | TGTGCCAGTAGTGTCGGCGGCAATGAGCAGTTCTTC | CASSVGGNEQFF
TRBD2 | TRBJ2-2 | TRBV7-2 | NA | TGTGCCAGCAGCTCTTTCCCCGGGACTAGCGGCCTCTGGGAGCTGTTTTTT | CASSSFPGTSGLWELFF
NA | TRBJ1-2 | TRBV5-1 | NA | TGCGCCAGCCGCTTGGTAGCAGGGAGCGGCTACACCTTC | CASRLVAGSGYTF
TRBD1 | TRBJ1-1 | TRBV28 | few | TGTGCCGGTAGGACAGGGGGCGCAGGTGACACTGAAGCTTTCTTT | CAGRTGGAGDTEAFF
NA | TRBJ1-5 | TRBV28 | few | TGTGCCAGCAGGCCCCGACCGACCGACAGCAATCAGCCCCAGCATTTT | CASRPRPTDSNQPQHF
NA | TRBJ1-5 | TRBV7-8 | few | TGTGCCAGCAGCCCGCGAACAGGGTTGGGGAGTCAGCCCCAGCATTTT | CASSPRTGLGSQPQHF
NA | TRBJ1-6 | TRBV27 | NA | TGTGCCAGCAGTTTAACATACTGGGACTATAATTCACCCCTCCACTTT | CASSLTYWDYNSPLHF
NA | TRBJ2-5 | TRBV28 | NA | TGTGCCAGCAGTCCTCGTAAGAGCCAAGAGACCCAGTACTTC | CASSPRKSQETQYF
NA | TRBJ1-1 | TRBV6-5 | few | TGTGCCAGCAGTTACTCGATCGGGACCCAGGCTGAAGCTTTCTTT | CASSYSIGTQAEAFF
NA | TRBJ2-1 | TRBV28 | NA | TGTGCCAGCAGTTTGTCTAGGCGGCATGAGCAGTCCTTC | CASSLSRRHEQSF
NA | TRBJ2-7 | TRBV5-1 | NA | TGCGCCAGCAGCGCGGACAGTCTCCCCTCCTACGAGCAGTACTTC | CASSADSLPSYEQYF
NA | TRBJ2-5 | TRBV7-9 | NA | TGTGCCAGCAGCTGGGGACCTCACCATGTTAAAGAGACCCAGTCCTTC | CASSWGPHHVKETQSF
TRBD1 | TRBJ1-2 | TRBV7-6 | NA | TGTGCCAGCAGCGCTGGGACAGCGCTTAACTATGGCTACACCTTC | CASSAGTALNYGYTF
NA | TRBJ2-1 | TRBV11-2 | NA | TGTGCCAGCAGCGCAGGGACCTACAATGAGCAGTTCTTC | CASSAGTYNEQFF
TRBD1 | TRBJ1-1 | TRBV7-2 | few | TGTGCCAGCAGCTACAACAGGGGGGAGAACCTGCGGGCTTTCTTT | CASSYNRGENLRAFF
NA | TRBJ1-3 | TRBV25-1 | NA | TGTGCCAGCAGTGAATGGACGGCAAACACCATATATTTT | CASSEWTANTIYF
TRBD1 | TRBJ1-5 | TRBV24-1 | few | TGTGCCACCAGTGCAGGGGGCAACCAGCCCCAGCATTTT | CATSAGGNQPQHF
TRBD1 | TRBJ2-7 | TRBV28 | NA | TGTGCCAGCAGTTTATACGGAGGGGGACAGGGGGCCGAGCAGTACTTC | CASSLYGGGQGAEQYF
NA | TRBJ1-6 | TRBV7-2 | many | TGTGCCAGCAGCTTTAGGAGGGGTGGCGAGTCCCATAATTCACCCCTCCACTTT | CASSFRRGGESHNSPLHF
NA | TRBJ2-5 | TRBV7-6 | many | TGTGCCAGCGCCATTGGGGGTCGAAGAGGGGCCCAGTACTTC | CASAIGGRRGAQYF
TRBD1 | TRBJ1-5 | TRBV6-1 | few | TGTGCCAGCAGTATCGACAGGGTCTACCAGCCCCAGCATTTT | CASSIDRVYQPQHF
NA | TRBJ1-1 | TRBV7-8 | many | TGTGCCAGCAGCTTAGCGATGGTTGGAACGGTGAACACTGAAGCTTTCTTT | CASSLAMVGTVNTEAFF
TRBD1 | TRBJ1-1 | TRBV19 | NA | TGTGCCAGTAGTATTCGGGACAGGGGGCTGGCTACTGAAGCTTTCTTT | CASSIRDRGLATEAFF
TRBD1 | TRBJ1-1 | TRBV7-2 | few | TGTGCCAGCAGCTTAGGGGACAGGGGCATGAACACTGAAGCTTTCTTT | CASSLGDRGMNTEAFF
NA | TRBJ1-3 | TRBV28 | once | TGTGCCAGCAGTTTACCCTGGGCAGGGTCTGGTATAACCATATATTTT | CASSLPWAGSGITIYF
NA | TRBJ1-4 | TRBV6-1 | few | TGTGCCAGCAGATTTTTAACGAGGGATGAAAAACTGTTTTTT | CASRFLTRDEKLFF
NA | TRBJ1-5 | TRBV7-8 | many | TGTGCCAGCAGCCCCTACGGCCAAGTTAGCAATCAGCCCCAGCATTTT | CASSPYGQVSNQPQHF
TRBD2 | TRBJ2-3 | TRBV28 | NA | TGTGCCAGCAGTTTACTAAGACTAGCGGGCACAGATACGCAGTATTTT | CASSLLRLAGTDTQYF
NA | TRBJ2-3 | TRBV5-1 | NA | TGCGCCAGCAGCTTGGGTCGGGCTGGTACAGATACGCAGTATTTT | CASSLGRAGTDTQYF
TRBD1 | TRBJ2-1 | TRBV19 | NA | TGTGCCAGTAGAGGGGACAGGGGTAGAAATGAGCAGTTCTTC | CASRGDRGRNEQFF
NA | TRBJ1-1 | TRBV12-3/TRBV12-4 | NA | TGTGCCAGCAGTTTAAAACAGGGAACTGAAGCTTTCTTT | CASSLKQGTEAFF
TRBD1 | TRBJ1-1 | TRBV20-1 | NA | TGCAGTGCCCCCGAGGGGGCTTTGAACACTGAAGCTTTCTTT | CSAPEGALNTEAFF
NA | TRBJ2-7 | TRBV24-1 | few | TGTGCCACCAGTGATTTAGGTGTACAGACAGGCTCCGACGAGCAGTACTTC | CATSDLGVQTGSDEQYF
NA | TRBJ2-7 | TRBV28 | NA | TGTGCAAGCACCCCAAGGCCGGGGCAGACATCCTACGAGCGGTACTTC | CASTPRPGQTSYERYF
NA | TRBJ1-5 | TRBV3-1 | NA | TGTGCCAGCAGCCAAGATTCGAAGGCAGTTCAGCCCCAGCATTTT | CASSQDSKAVQPQHF